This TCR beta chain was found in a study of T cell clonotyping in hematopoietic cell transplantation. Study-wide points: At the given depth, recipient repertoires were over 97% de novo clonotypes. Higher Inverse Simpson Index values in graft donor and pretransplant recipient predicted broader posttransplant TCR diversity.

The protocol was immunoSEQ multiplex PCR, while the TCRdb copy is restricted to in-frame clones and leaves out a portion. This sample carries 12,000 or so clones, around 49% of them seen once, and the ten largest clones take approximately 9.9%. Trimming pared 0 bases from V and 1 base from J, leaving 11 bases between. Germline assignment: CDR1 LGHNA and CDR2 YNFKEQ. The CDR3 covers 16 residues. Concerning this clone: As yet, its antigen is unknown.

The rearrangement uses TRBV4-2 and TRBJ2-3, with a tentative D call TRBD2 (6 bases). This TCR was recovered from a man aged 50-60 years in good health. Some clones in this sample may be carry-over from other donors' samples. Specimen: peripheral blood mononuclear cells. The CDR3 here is CASSQEGGAGTDTQYF. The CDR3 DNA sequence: TGTGCCAGCAGCCAAGAGGGCGGGGCGGGCACAGATACGCAGTATTTT.